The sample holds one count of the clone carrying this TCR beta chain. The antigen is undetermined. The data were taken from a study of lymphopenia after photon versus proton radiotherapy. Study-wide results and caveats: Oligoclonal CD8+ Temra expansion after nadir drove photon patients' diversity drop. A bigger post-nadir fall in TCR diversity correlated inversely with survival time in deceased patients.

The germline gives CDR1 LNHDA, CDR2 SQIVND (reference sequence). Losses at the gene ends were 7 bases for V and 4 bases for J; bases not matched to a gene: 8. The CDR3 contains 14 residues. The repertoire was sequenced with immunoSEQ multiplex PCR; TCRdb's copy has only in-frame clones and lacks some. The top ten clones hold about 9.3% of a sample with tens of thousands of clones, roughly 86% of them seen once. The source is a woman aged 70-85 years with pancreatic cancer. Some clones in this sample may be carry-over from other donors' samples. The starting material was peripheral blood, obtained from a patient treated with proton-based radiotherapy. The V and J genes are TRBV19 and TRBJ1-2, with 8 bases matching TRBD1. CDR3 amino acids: CASNSRGLGYGYTF. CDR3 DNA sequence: TGTGCCAGTAATAGCAGGGGGCTCGGCTATGGCTACACCTTC.